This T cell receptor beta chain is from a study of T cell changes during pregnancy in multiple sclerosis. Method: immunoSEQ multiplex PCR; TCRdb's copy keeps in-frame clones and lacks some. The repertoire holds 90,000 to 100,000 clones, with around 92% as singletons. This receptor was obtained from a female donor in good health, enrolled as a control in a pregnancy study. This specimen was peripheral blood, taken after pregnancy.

CDR3 nucleotides: TGTGCCAGCAGCTTCCACAGGGAGGGCTATGGCTACACCTTC. Amino acids: CASSFHREGYGYTF. This sequence joins TRBV7-9 and TRBJ1-2, with D tentatively TRBD1 (6 bases). Germline-derived CDR1 and CDR2 are SEHNR and FQNEAQ (reference sequence). The germline V and J ends were trimmed by 3 bases and 4 bases, with 12 bases remaining between them. This CDR3 has 14 amino acids. The full variable domain, completed using reference TRBV7-9 and TRBJ1-2, is DTGVSQNPRHKITKRGQNVTFRCDPISEHNRLYWYRQTLGQGPEFLTYFQNEAQLEKSRLLSDRFSAERPKGSFSTLEIQRTEQGDSAMYLCASSFHREGYGYTFGSGTRLTVV.